The 24 T cell receptor beta chains reported below all come from one sample, sequenced in a study of T cells in Graves' hyperthyroidism and ophthalmopathy. Authors of the study amplified TCR beta CDR3 regions from RNA transcripts. HTBI primers were the set used in a first-round RT-PCR of the TCR CDR3. Each CDR3 protein gets one entry after TCRdb re-called the multiplex PCR reads with MiXCR. Here the sample spans around 660,000 distinct CDR3 sequences, roughly 46% being singletons. Sequencing was performed on peripheral blood or thyroid tissue (not recorded which). Receptors originate from an adult man with Graves' disease, either hyperthyroidism or ophthalmopathy (not recorded which).

The chain carries TRBV7-7 and TRBJ1-3; D might be TRBD1 (5 bases). Germline CDR1 is SSHAT and CDR2 is FNYEAQ (reference sequence). The length of the CDR3 is 13 residues. CDR3 in DNA: TGTGCTAGCCCGGGGCACTCTGGAAACACCATATATTTT. Its protein is CASPGHSGNTIYF.

This clonotype was detected ten times or more. The rearrangement links TRBV29-1 to TRBJ1-2, with D unclear. The ends were cut back, 4 bases at V and 0 bases at J, with 9 bases in the middle. Looked up from germline, CDR1 is SQVTM and CDR2 is ANQGSEA. The CDR3 totals 13 residues. DNA for the CDR3: TGCAGCGTTGCGGCCAGAGCTAACTATGGCTACACCTTC. Protein sequence: CSVAARANYGYTF. Full variable domain (remainder filled in from reference TRBV29-1 and TRBJ1-2): SAVISQKPSRDICQRGTSLTIQCQVDSQVTMMFWYRQQPGQSLTLIATANQGSEATYESGFVIDKFPISRPNLTFSTLTVSNMSPEDSSIYLCSVAARANYGYTFGSGTRLTVV.

This rearrangement joins TRBV7-9 to TRBJ1-4; D is uncertain. Deletions cut 8 bases from V and 8 bases from J, with 9 bases between. CDR1 SEHNR and CDR2 FQNEAQ come from the germline V gene (reference sequence). The CDR3 runs 11 residues. CDR3 loop: CASSPKEKLFF. In nucleotides, the CDR3 is TGTGCCAGCTCACCCAAAGAAAAACTGTTTTTT.

The CDR3 is CASSEVGGSYSNQPQHF. In DNA, the CDR3 is TGTGCCAGCAGTGAAGTGGGGGGCAGCTATAGCAATCAGCCCCAGCATTTT. This chain uses TRBV2 with TRBJ1-5; possibly TRBD1 for D (6 bases). The CDR3 loop spans 17 amino acids. The V end lost 1 base, the J end lost 0 bases, and 13 bases lay between the germline ends. Germline V gene sequence: CDR1 SNHLY, CDR2 FYNNEI.

This clonotype was found a few times. The CDR3 coding sequence is TGTGCCAGCAGCGTATCACCCCTCCAAGAGACCCAGTACTTC. Amino acid sequence: CASSVSPLQETQYF. The V and J genes are TRBV9 and TRBJ2-5; D remains ambiguous. Germline CDR1 is SGDLS and CDR2 is YYNGEE. The V end was cut by 1 base, the J end by 1 base, with 8 bases between. This CDR3 contains 14 residues. The full variable domain, rest sourced from reference TRBV9 and TRBJ2-5, is DSGVTQTPKHLITATGQRVTLRCSPRSGDLSVYWYQQSLDQGLQFLIQYYNGEERAKGNILERFSAQQFPDLHSELNLSSLELGDSALYFCASSVSPLQETQYFGPGTRLLVL.

This clonotype was detected ten times or more. The V gene is TRBV7-9, the J gene TRBJ1-2; 9 bases line up with TRBD1. Trimming at V came to 3 bases and at J to 7 bases, leaving 6 bases not matched to a gene. The germline gives CDR1 SEHNR, CDR2 FQNEAQ (reference sequence). The CDR3 is made up of 14 amino acids. The CDR3 sequence: CASSFDRQGGGYTF. CDR3 DNA: TGTGCCAGCAGCTTTGACAGACAGGGGGGTGGCTACACCTTC.

This chain uses TRBV9 with TRBJ1-1; a possible D gene is TRBD1 (5 bases). V was trimmed by 0 bases and J by 7 bases, leaving 7 bases between them. The CDR3 length is 12 residues. The germline V gene has CDR1 SGDLS and CDR2 YYNGEE. This CDR3 is CASSVVQGEAFF. The DNA for the CDR3 is TGTGCCAGCAGCGTAGTTCAGGGTGAAGCTTTCTTT.

The chain joins TRBV9 to TRBJ2-5, with 7 bases lining up with TRBD2. The CDR3 runs to 15 residues. Trimming cost V 0 bases and J 2 bases; bases outside gene matches: 4. The germline V gene has CDR1 SGDLS and CDR2 YYNGEE. The CDR3, as DNA: TGTGCCAGCAGCGTAGAGTGGGGGGGGCAAGAGACCCAGTACTTC. Its protein is CASSVEWGGQETQYF.

About this clonotype: Because the CDR3's place on the DNA is in doubt, the DNA is left out and the CDR3 is given as listed by TCRdb. CDR3: CASSFYICSARSQFGSPLHF. The J gene is TRBJ1-6, the V gene TRBV11-1. Germline lookup yields CDR1 SGHAT and CDR2 FQDESV (reference sequence). The CDR3 length is 20 residues, termini included.

Turning to this clonotype: A read error may be the cause here, since a much bigger clone is one base away. This chain links TRBV7-9 with TRBJ1-1, with 7 nucleotides matching TRBD1. The CDR3 length is 11 residues. Germline V CDR1 and CDR2: SEHNR, FQNEAQ (reference sequence). This CDR3 reads CVSGRDSEAFF. DNA for the CDR3: TGTGTCAGCGGCCGGGACAGTGAAGCTTTCTTT.

At least ten counts were recorded for this clonotype. This chain links TRBV7-9 with TRBJ2-5; D might be TRBD1 (5 bases). This CDR3 is 13 amino acids long. Trimming took 5 bases from V and 5 from J, leaving 12 bases between them. In germline, CDR1 is SEHNR, CDR2 FQNEAQ (reference sequence). CDR3 loop: CASSPGQRETQYF. DNA of the CDR3: TGTGCCAGCAGCCCCGGACAAAGGGAGACCCAGTACTTC.

This clonotype was detected a few times. The rearrangement links TRBV20-1 to TRBJ2-7, with TRBD1 identical over 8 bases. V dropped 0 bases and J dropped 5; count of bases not matched to a gene: 6. The CDR3 sequence is 14 residues long. Per the germline V gene, CDR1 is DFQATT and CDR2 is SNEGSKA (reference sequence). CDR3 sequence: CSARDRTGIHEQYF. The CDR3 DNA sequence: TGCAGTGCTAGAGACAGGACAGGGATCCACGAGCAGTACTTC.

The rearrangement links TRBV24-1 to TRBJ1-1, with 11 bases identical to TRBD1. With V trimmed by 3 bases and J by 7 bases, 6 bases remained unmatched. The CDR3 spans 15 residues. The germline V gene has CDR1 KGHDR and CDR2 SFDVKD. The CDR3 DNA reads TGTGCCACCAGTGATGCTCCGGGACAGGGGGATGAAGCTTTCTTT. Its translation: CATSDAPGQGDEAFF.

To note about this clonotype: One end of the junction is discordant with germline, which a read error may explain. The chain recombines TRBV10-2 with TRBJ2-5; 8 bases match TRBD1. The CDR3 covers 12 residues. Germline V lookup: CDR1 WSHSY, CDR2 SAAADI. For the CDR3, the DNA is TGTGCCATCAGGGATGGACAGGGGACCCAGTACTTC. This codes for CAIRDGQGTQYF.

This clonotype was seen more than once but under ten times. The chain combines TRBV11-1 with TRBJ1-4; D possibly corresponds to TRBD1 (6 bases). The germline CDR1 and CDR2 sequences are SGHAT and FQDESV (reference sequence). The CDR3 loop spans 17 amino acids. With 0 bases removed from V and 0 bases from J, the gap between germline ends came to 11 bases. The CDR3 loop is CASSLAGAGTTNEKLFF. The CDR3 region has the DNA TGTGCCAGCAGCTTAGCGGGGGCAGGTACAACTAATGAAAAACTGTTTTTT.

The table lists this clonotype with a count of one. This rearrangement joins TRBV7-9 to TRBJ1-4; 8 nucleotides match TRBD1. CDR1 and CDR2 (germline): SEHNR, FQNEAQ (reference sequence). V shed 1 base, J shed 2 bases, and the junction held 18 bases outside the gene matches. CDR3 length equals 21 residues. CDR3 residues: CASSLGRQGARGPSTNEKLFF. As DNA, the CDR3 is TGTGCCAGCAGCTTAGGGCGGCAGGGGGCGCGGGGACCCTCTACTAATGAAAAACTGTTTTTT.

The genes are TRBV2 and TRBJ1-3, with no clear D. The CDR3 is 15 amino acids. V was pared by 4 bases and J by 0 bases, with 10 bases between. Per the germline V gene, CDR1 is SNHLY and CDR2 is FYNNEI. The CDR3 reads CASSGGGYSGNTIYF. The CDR3 bases are TGTGCCAGCAGTGGGGGAGGCTACTCTGGAAACACCATATATTTT. Drawing the rest from reference TRBV2 and TRBJ1-3, the complete variable domain is EPEVTQTPSHQVTQMGQEVILRCVPISNHLYFYWYRQILGQKVEFLVSFYNNEISEKSEIFDDQFSVERPDGSNFTLKIRSTKLEDSAMYFCASSGGGYSGNTIYFGEGSWLTVV.

The rearrangement links TRBV15 to TRBJ2-7; D may correspond to TRBD1 or TRBD2 (7 bases each). This CDR3 has 14 residues. V was pared by 3 bases and J by 2 bases, with 11 bases between. From germline, CDR1 is LNHNV and CDR2 YYDKDF (reference sequence). CDR3 sequence reads: CATSRGRGPYEQYF. In DNA form, the CDR3 reads TGTGCCACCAGCAGGGGGAGGGGGCCCTACGAGCAGTACTTC.

This clonotype appeared many times. This chain connects TRBV24-1 to TRBJ2-2; no firm D call. This CDR3 contains 13 residues. The V end was cut by 4 bases, the J end by 0 bases, with 2 bases between. Looked up from germline, CDR1 is KGHDR and CDR2 is SFDVKD. CDR3 DNA: TGTGCCACCAGTGACCCGAACACCGGGGAGCTGTTTTTT. It specifies CATSDPNTGELFF.

A few counts support this clonotype. This sequence joins TRBV25-1 and TRBJ1-1, with a tentative D call TRBD1 (5 bases). Germline V lookup: CDR1 MGHDK, CDR2 SYGVNS. The V end lost 8 bases, the J end lost 2 bases, and 12 bases lay between the germline ends. There are 13 residues in the CDR3. The CDR3: CASLGQGNTEAFF. For the CDR3, the DNA is TGTGCCAGCTTAGGCCAGGGTAACACTGAAGCTTTCTTT.

In this sample, this clonotype turned up a few times. The chain has TRBV7-3 and TRBJ1-5; TRBD1 matches 7 bases. This CDR3 is built from 15 residues. Germline lookup yields CDR1 SGHTA and CDR2 FQGTGA. J was trimmed by 3 bases and V by 5 bases; bases with no gene match: 7. The CDR3 sequence: CASSPGQSFNQPQHF. CDR3 coding DNA: TGTGCCAGCAGCCCGGGACAGTCGTTCAATCAGCCCCAGCATTTT.

This clonotype occurred a few times. CDR3 coding DNA: TGTGCCAGCAGTTACTTCGGGGGAAGGTACACTGAAGCTTTCTTT. The encoded protein is CASSYFGGRYTEAFF. The chain uses TRBV6-5 and TRBJ1-1, with D possibly being TRBD1 (5 bases). CDR3 length equals 15 residues. Trimming shortened V by 1 base and J by 3 bases, and 12 bases separated the two germline ends. Germline CDR1 and CDR2: MNHEY and SVGAGI.

This sequence joins TRBV5-4 and TRBJ1-4; D may be TRBD1 (6 bases). With 2 bases removed from V and 3 bases from J, the gap between germline ends came to 17 bases. CDR1 and CDR2 from the germline V gene are SGHNT and YYREEE (reference sequence). This CDR3 is built from 17 residues. CDR3 sequence: CASSLGQGQTANEKLFF. The CDR3 nucleotides read TGTGCCAGCAGCTTAGGTCAGGGGCAGACGGCTAATGAAAAACTGTTTTTT.

The CDR3 spells CAISELTSPLHF. CDR3 nucleotides: TGTGCCATCAGTGAGCTAACATCACCCCTCCACTTT. This rearrangement joins TRBV10-3 to TRBJ1-6; D call uncertain. The V gene's germline CDR1 is ENHRY and CDR2 SYGVKD. The V end was cut by 2 bases, the J end by 10 bases, with 6 bases between. The CDR3 sequence is 12 residues long.